This T cell receptor (beta chain) was profiled in a study of radiation and T cells in renal cell carcinoma. TCRdb's table, derived via immunoSEQ multiplex PCR, lists solely in-frame clones and lacks some. The sample holds fewer than 80,000 clones, over 65% seen once. This CDR3 is built from 10 residues. Germline V gene sequence: CDR1 GTSNPN, CDR2 SVGIG (reference sequence). V was pared by 5 bases and J by 7 bases, with 8 bases between. Time point in this sample: blood 4 weeks post-SBRT, at nephrectomy. Indicated treatment: 15 Gy SBRT to primary tumor, nephrectomy 4 weeks later. The receptor was isolated from a woman aged 60-75 years with renal cell carcinoma. Material: blood, obtained from a patient whose treatment included radiotherapy and nephrectomy. The chain uses TRBV30 and TRBJ2-5; tentative D call: TRBD2 (5 bases). The CDR3 protein is CAWGEMTQYF. In nucleotides, the CDR3 is TGTGCCTGGGGGGAGATGACCCAGTACTTC.